The 26 T cell receptor beta chains presented below share a single source sample, sequenced in a study of beta chain features in type 1 diabetes. The investigators reverse transcribed all of the isolated RNA, so they sequenced expressed TCRB transcripts. Assay: immunoSEQ multiplex PCR; the TCRdb copy retains only in-frame clones and omits some. Found here are about 270,000 clones, roughly 14% of them singletons; the top ten hold around 0.026%. The material sequenced was naive CD4+ T cells from blood. These receptors originate from a woman in her thirties or forties in good health.

This clone was observed a handful of times. The gene calls are TRBV28 and TRBJ2-5; tentative D call: TRBD1 (6 bases). The end of the DNA is better explained by TRBJ2-7, so the J call may be wrong. The germline gives CDR1 MDHEN, CDR2 SYDVKM. This CDR3 comprises 15 residues. The CDR3 loop is CASSFAQGLSYEQYF. CDR3 nucleotides: TGTGCCAGCAGTTTTGCGCAGGGGCTATCCTACGAGCAGTACTTC.

This clone has a handful of counts. In DNA form, the CDR3 reads TGTGCCAGCACCAAACAGGGGGCAGACACCTTC. Translated, it gives CASTKQGADTF. The genes are TRBV5-6 and TRBJ1-2; 9 bases match TRBD1. This CDR3 spans 11 amino acids. Germline CDR1 is SGHDT and CDR2 is YYEEEE. V shed 6 bases and J 12 bases; nucleotides not matched to a gene: 6. Supplemented by reference TRBV5-6 and TRBJ1-2, the full variable domain reads DAGVTQSPTHLIKTRGQQVTLRCSPKSGHDTVSWYQQALGQGPQFIFQYYEEEERQRGNFPDRFSGHQFPNYSSELNVNALLLGDSALYLCASTKQGADTFGSGTRLTVV.

This clone turned up a few times. This chain uses TRBV6-4 with TRBJ1-1; TRBD1 might be the D (6 bases). Deletions cut 6 bases from V and 6 bases from J, with 17 bases between. CDR3 length: 14 amino acids. Germline V gene data show CDR1 as MRHNA and CDR2 as SNTAGT. The CDR3: CASRGGGKDAEAFF. The CDR3 DNA is TGTGCCAGCAGAGGGGGGGGAAAGGACGCTGAAGCTTTCTTT.

This clone was recorded at least ten times. V gene TRBV29-1 combines with J gene TRBJ2-4, with 7 bases matching TRBD1. CDR3 length: 12 amino acids. CDR1 is SQVTM, CDR2 ANQGSEA, per germline. V was pared by 6 bases and J by 2 bases, with 1 base of the junction left unmatched. CDR3 sequence: CSVRGTKNIQYF. CDR3 coding DNA: TGCAGCGTCAGGGGGACCAAAAACATTCAGTACTTC.

V is TRBV5-6 and J is TRBJ2-7, with TRBD2 matching over 8 bases. There are 14 residues in the CDR3. The trim removed 1 base at V and 1 base at J, leaving 1 base unmatched. Germline-derived CDR1 and CDR2 are SGHDT and YYEEEE. Here the CDR3 reads CASSLTSGSYEQYF. CDR3 DNA: TGTGCCAGCAGCTTGACTAGCGGATCCTACGAGCAGTACTTC.

This sequence joins TRBV20-1 and TRBJ2-1; D unclear. This CDR3 has 11 amino acids. Germline assignment: CDR1 DFQATT and CDR2 SNEGSKA (reference sequence). The V end was cut by 0 bases, the J end by 7 bases, with 4 bases between. For the CDR3, the DNA is TGCAGTGCTAGAGATGAGAATGAGCAGTTCTTC. Amino acids: CSARDENEQFF.

This clone has only a few counts. The J gene is TRBJ2-3, the V gene TRBV29-1, with D perhaps matching TRBD2 (5 bases). This CDR3 has 14 residues. Germline CDR1 and CDR2: SQVTM and ANQGSEA. V lost 1 base and J lost 3, with 11 bases in between. The CDR3 coding sequence is TGCAGCGTTGAAGTTCTCCGGAGGACAGATACGCAGTATTTT. Translating it yields CSVEVLRRTDTQYF.

This clone was seen more than once but under ten times. Other nucleotide sequences from this sample produce the same CDR3. This rearrangement joins TRBV5-1 to TRBJ2-3, with TRBD1 matching over 7 bases. This CDR3 spans 14 amino acids. The ends lost 3 bases at V and 2 bases at J; junction bases unmatched: 3. Germline CDR1 reads SGHRS; CDR2 reads YFSETQ. CDR3 DNA: TGCGCCAGCAGCTCCGGGACAGTCACAGATACGCAGTATTTT. Translation gives CASSSGTVTDTQYF.

This chain joins TRBV6-5 and TRBJ1-2, with 9 bases lining up with TRBD1. The CDR3 consists of 11 residues. From germline, CDR1 is MNHEY and CDR2 SVGAGI. With 5 bases clipped from V and 9 bases from J, the junction kept 1 base outside the gene matches. The CDR3 spells CASSGTGSYTF. The DNA of the CDR3 is TGTGCCAGCAGTGGGACAGGGAGCTACACCTTC.

This clone came up a few times. This chain uses TRBV25-1 with TRBJ2-7; D is possibly TRBD2 (6 bases). Germline CDR1 and CDR2: MGHDK and SYGVNS. The CDR3 consists of 13 residues. V lost 3 bases and J 6 bases, leaving 12 bases between the germline ends. The CDR3 region has the DNA TGTGCCAGCAGTGACTTGCGGGGAGGCGAGCAGTACTTC. Translation: CASSDLRGGEQYF.

The V call is TRBV5-1, the J call TRBJ2-5, with 7 nucleotides matching TRBD2. This CDR3 spans 14 amino acids. Germline V CDR1 and CDR2: SGHRS, YFSETQ. Unmatched junction bases numbered 2, after V lost 1 base and J lost 2 bases. The CDR3 region is CASSLPSGQETQYF. The CDR3 coding sequence is TGCGCCAGCAGCTTGCCTAGCGGTCAAGAGACCCAGTACTTC.

This clone was picked up a small number of times. The genes are TRBV9 and TRBJ2-2; 9 bases line up with TRBD2. The V and J ends lost 1 base and 6 bases, in that order; junction bases with no gene match: 4. This CDR3 is 15 amino acids long. Germline V lookup: CDR1 SGDLS, CDR2 YYNGEE. In DNA form, the CDR3 reads TGTGCCAGCAGCGTACTAGCGGGGACCCCCGGGGAGCTGTTTTTT. Protein product: CASSVLAGTPGELFF.

This clone was counted only a few times. The chain joins TRBV9 to TRBJ2-3, with D possibly being TRBD1 (6 bases). V lost 0 bases, J lost 6 bases, and 11 bases lay in between. The CDR3 is 14 residues long. Germline CDR1 SGDLS, CDR2 YYNGEE. DNA for the CDR3: TGTGCCAGCAGCGTAGATGGGGGCTGGGATACGCAGTATTTT. Translation gives CASSVDGGWDTQYF.

This sequence joins TRBV7-2 and TRBJ2-2; no reliable D call. The CDR3 covers 14 residues. The V end was cut by 8 bases, the J end by 2 bases, with 12 bases between. In germline, CDR1 is SGHTA, CDR2 FQGNSA. The CDR3 loop reads CASGRVANTGELFF. CDR3 nucleotide sequence: TGTGCCAGCGGCCGGGTAGCCAACACCGGGGAGCTGTTTTTT. Full variable domain (remainder filled in from reference TRBV7-2 and TRBJ2-2): GAGVSQSPSNKVTEKGKDVELRCDPISGHTALYWYRQSLGQGLEFLIYFQGNSAPDKSGLPSDRFSAERTGGSVSTLTIQRTQQEDSAVYLCASGRVANTGELFFGEGSRLTVL.

This sequence joins TRBV6-6 and TRBJ2-7; perhaps TRBD1 as D (6 bases). With 4 bases removed from V and 7 bases from J, the gap between germline ends came to 14 bases. Per germline, CDR1 MNHNY and CDR2 SVGAGI (reference sequence). The CDR3 covers 13 residues. The CDR3 sequence: CASSSGIGGEQYF. The CDR3 DNA follows: TGTGCCAGCAGTTCTGGTATAGGGGGAGAGCAGTACTTC.

This clone was recorded a few times. The CDR3 sequence: CASSSRGVSYNSPLHF. CDR3 in DNA: TGTGCCAGCAGTTCCAGGGGGGTATCCTATAATTCACCCCTCCACTTT. V is TRBV6-5 and J is TRBJ1-6, with 7 bases lining up with TRBD1. Germline values: CDR1 MNHEY, CDR2 SVGAGI. Trimming cost V 4 bases and J 1 base; bases outside gene matches: 4. The CDR3 totals 16 residues.

The genes are TRBV11-2 and TRBJ1-5; possibly TRBD1 for D (5 bases). The CDR3 is made up of 16 amino acids. From germline, CDR1 is SGHAT and CDR2 FQNNGV. V lost 5 bases and J lost 3, with 17 bases in between. The CDR3 DNA reads TGTGCCAGCAGCCCCGCCGGGGGACCAACCAATCAGCCCCAGCATTTT. Protein product: CASSPAGGPTNQPQHF.

The chain recombines TRBV18 with TRBJ2-7, with 7 bases aligning to TRBD1. CDR1 and CDR2 from the germline V gene are KGHSH and LQKENI. With V trimmed by 3 bases and J by 5 bases, 10 bases remained unmatched. This CDR3 is 15 amino acids long. The CDR3 DNA is TGTGCCAGCTCACCCCGACAGGGAGTGATTGACGAGCAGTACTTC. Translated, it gives CASSPRQGVIDEQYF. The full variable domain, completed using reference TRBV18 and TRBJ2-7, is NAGVMQNPRHLVRRRGQEARLRCSPMKGHSHVYWYRQLPEEGLKFMVYLQKENIIDESGMPKERFSAEFPKEGPSILRIQQVVRGDSAAYFCASSPRQGVIDEQYFGPGTRLTVT.

This chain links TRBV19 with TRBJ1-2; unclear D gene. CDR3 length: 13 amino acids. Trimming left V 8 bases short and J 1 base short, with 11 bases between. CDR1 and CDR2 (germline): LNHDA, SQIVND (reference sequence). The CDR3 here is CASSTTLNYGYTF. CDR3 coding DNA: TGTGCCAGTTCGACTACTCTTAACTATGGCTACACCTTC. Full variable domain (outside the CDR3, taken from reference TRBV19 and TRBJ1-2): DGGITQSPKYLFRKEGQNVTLSCEQNLNHDAMYWYRQDPGQGLRLIYYSQIVNDFQKGDIAEGYSVSREKKESFPLTVTSAQKNPTAFYLCASSTTLNYGYTFGSGTRLTVV.

The genes are TRBV7-2 and TRBJ1-1; D ambiguous. The CDR3 runs 13 residues. Per germline, CDR1 SGHTA and CDR2 FQGNSA. Trimming cost V 3 bases and J 1 base, with 6 bases left between them. CDR3 sequence: CASSFTGNTEAFF. CDR3 DNA: TGTGCCAGCAGCTTTACGGGGAACACTGAAGCTTTCTTT.

This clone came up a few times. V and J are TRBV19 and TRBJ2-7, with a tentative D call TRBD1 (5 bases). Trimming took 5 bases from V and 7 from J, leaving 18 bases between them. Germline CDR1 LNHDA, CDR2 SQIVND (reference sequence). The CDR3 extends over 14 amino acids. The CDR3 nucleotides are TGTGCCAGTAGTTTCCAAGGGGCGGTGGGGGAGCAGTACTTC. Protein: CASSFQGAVGEQYF.

The gene calls are TRBV18 and TRBJ1-1; 8 nucleotides match TRBD1. CDR1 and CDR2 (germline): KGHSH, LQKENI. With V trimmed by 2 bases and J by 6 bases, 5 bases remained unmatched. CDR3 length equals 14 residues. The CDR3 is CASSPWTGIPEAFF. The CDR3 DNA follows: TGTGCCAGCTCACCATGGACAGGGATCCCTGAAGCTTTCTTT.

The chain is built from TRBV11-3 and TRBJ2-1, with D possibly TRBD1 on 7 matching bases. Germline loops: CDR1 SGHNT, CDR2 YENEEA. The V end was cut by 1 base, the J end by 8 bases, with 12 bases between. This CDR3 comprises 14 residues. CDR3 nucleotides: TGTGCCAGCAGCTTAGGCAGGGGGGATGATGAGCAGTTCTTC. This codes for CASSLGRGDDEQFF.

A few counts support this clone. The V and J genes are TRBV29-1 and TRBJ1-1, with D possibly matching TRBD1 (6 bases). V lost 4 bases and J 4 bases, leaving 19 bases between the germline ends. From germline, CDR1 is SQVTM and CDR2 ANQGSEA. This CDR3 region has 15 residues. Here the CDR3 reads CSVGYRGAGITEAFF. DNA for the CDR3: TGCAGCGTTGGATACCGGGGGGCCGGGATCACTGAAGCTTTCTTT.

This clone has more than one count but fewer than ten. J is TRBJ1-2 and V is TRBV6-5; D unclear. Trimming removed 6 bases at V and 2 bases at J, with 7 bases between. CDR1 is MNHEY and CDR2 is SVGAGI in the germline V gene. The CDR3 totals 12 residues. CDR3 nucleotide sequence: TGTGCCAGCAGAGAGCTCAACTATGGCTACACCTTC. Translated: CASRELNYGYTF.

Of note for this clone: This same CDR3 is encoded by further DNA sequences in the sample. The rearrangement uses TRBV18 and TRBJ2-5; D perhaps matches TRBD1 (5 bases). Trimming stripped 3 bases from V and 2 bases from J, with 7 bases between. Germline assignment: CDR1 KGHSH and CDR2 LQKENI. The CDR3 contains 13 residues. The CDR3 loop is CASSPQGQETQYF. The CDR3 DNA reads TGTGCCAGCTCACCGCAGGGACAAGAGACCCAGTACTTC.